This TCR beta chain was sequenced in a study of identical twins. Study-level results: Out-of-frame alpha sequences that twins shared showed excess low generation probability.

TCRdb reprocessed the 5' RACE reads via MiXCR and lists one record per CDR3 protein. The table includes 690,000 or so distinct CDR3 sequences, 8.5% to 9.5% detected once. This clonotype was seen a few times. Its specificity is unknown. The CDR3 extends over 16 amino acids. Looked up from germline, CDR1 is SGDLS and CDR2 is YYNGEE. The V end was cut by 0 bases, the J end by 2 bases, with 15 bases between. Each donor was a healthy Caucasian. Another study also made use of these data, one on yellow fever vaccine responses in identical twins.

Sequencing used PBMCs. The sequence was obtained from a woman between 18 and 29 years old in good health. The chain couples TRBV9 to TRBJ2-7, with D unclear. In DNA, the CDR3 is TGTGCCAGCAGCGTAGGGTGGGCCGCCAGCGCCTACGAGCAGTACTTC. Amino acids: CASSVGWAASAYEQYF.